The clone carrying this T cell receptor beta chain has just a few counts. The antigen is undetermined. Trimming removed 4 bases at V and 5 bases at J, with 12 bases between. Looked up from germline, CDR1 is MNHEY and CDR2 is SVGAGI. CDR3 size: 14 residues. This sample was taken from a study of T-cell memory formation after mild COVID-19. Study findings and constraints: Clones that contracted from day 15 to 85 were balanced CD4/CD8, while later expanders leaned CD4+. Proof of SARS-CoV-2 specificity was absent for the second-wave clones that crested on day 37.

The TCR alpha and TCR beta cDNA libraries, bearing sample barcodes and UMIs, were generated by 5'RACE using constant-segment primers. Via MiXCR, TCRdb re-called the 5' RACE reads, giving one row per CDR3 protein. The table records more than 250,000 distinct CDR3 sequences, 16% of them present only once. Sequencing was performed on PBMCs or a T cell subset sorted from them (not recorded which). This sequence was found in a man aged 18 to 35 who had mild COVID-19 (a few samples of this study predate the infection). Cell type and time point are not known. The rearrangement links TRBV6-5 to TRBJ2-1; D gene uncertain. CDR3 in DNA: TGTGCCAGCAGTTTCATCAGCGCTGACAATGAGCAGTTCTTC. This translates into CASSFISADNEQFF.